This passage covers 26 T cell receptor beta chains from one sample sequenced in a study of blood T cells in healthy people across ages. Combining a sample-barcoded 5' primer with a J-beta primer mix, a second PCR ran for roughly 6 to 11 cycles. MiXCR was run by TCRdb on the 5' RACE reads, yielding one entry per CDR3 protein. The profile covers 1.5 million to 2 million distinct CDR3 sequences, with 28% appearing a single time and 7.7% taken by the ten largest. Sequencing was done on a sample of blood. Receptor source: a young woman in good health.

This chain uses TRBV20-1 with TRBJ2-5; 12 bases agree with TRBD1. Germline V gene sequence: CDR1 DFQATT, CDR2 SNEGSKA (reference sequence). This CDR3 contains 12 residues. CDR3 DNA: TGCAGGGCCGGGACAGGGGGCGAGACCCAGTACTTC. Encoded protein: CRAGTGGETQYF.

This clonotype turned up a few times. CDR3 residues: CASSQPGQGIPNEQFF. The CDR3 nucleotides are TGCGCCAGCAGCCAGCCGGGACAGGGGATTCCCAATGAGCAGTTCTTC. The chain combines TRBV4-1 with TRBJ2-1; 10 bases map to TRBD1. Per the germline V gene, CDR1 is MGHRA and CDR2 is YSYEKL. The CDR3 is made up of 16 amino acids. V trimming: 3 bases; J trimming: 6 bases; junction bases outside the gene matches: 8.

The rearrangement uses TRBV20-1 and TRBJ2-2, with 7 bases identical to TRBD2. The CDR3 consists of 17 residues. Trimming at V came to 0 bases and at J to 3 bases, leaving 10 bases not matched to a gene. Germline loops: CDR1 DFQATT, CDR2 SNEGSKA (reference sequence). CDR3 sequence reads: CSARDHLRLADTGELFF. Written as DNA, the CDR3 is TGCAGTGCTAGAGATCATCTCAGACTAGCAGACACCGGGGAGCTGTTTTTT.

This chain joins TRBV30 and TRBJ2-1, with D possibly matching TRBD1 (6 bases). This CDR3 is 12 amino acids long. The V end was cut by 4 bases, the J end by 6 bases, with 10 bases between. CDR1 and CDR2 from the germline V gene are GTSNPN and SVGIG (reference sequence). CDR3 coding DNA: TGTGCCTGGACCCCAGGGGTCAATGAGCAGTTCTTC. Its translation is CAWTPGVNEQFF.

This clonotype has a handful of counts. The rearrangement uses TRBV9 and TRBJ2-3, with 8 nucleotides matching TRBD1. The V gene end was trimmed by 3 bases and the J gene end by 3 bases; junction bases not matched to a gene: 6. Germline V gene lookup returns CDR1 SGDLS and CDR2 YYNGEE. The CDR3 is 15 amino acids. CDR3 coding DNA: TGTGCCAGCAGCGAGACAGGGGAGAGGACAGATACGCAGTATTTT. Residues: CASSETGERTDTQYF.

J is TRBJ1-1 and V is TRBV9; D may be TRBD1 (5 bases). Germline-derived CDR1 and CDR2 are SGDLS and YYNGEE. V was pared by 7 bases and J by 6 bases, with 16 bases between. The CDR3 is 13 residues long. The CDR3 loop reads CASGRDSSPEAFF. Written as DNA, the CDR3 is TGTGCCAGCGGCCGGGACTCGTCTCCTGAAGCTTTCTTT.

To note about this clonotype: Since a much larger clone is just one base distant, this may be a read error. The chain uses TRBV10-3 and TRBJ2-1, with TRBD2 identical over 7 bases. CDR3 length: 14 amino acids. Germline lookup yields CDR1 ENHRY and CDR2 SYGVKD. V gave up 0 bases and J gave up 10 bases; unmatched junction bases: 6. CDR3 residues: CAISESSGTGEQFF. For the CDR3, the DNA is TGTGCCATCAGTGAGTCGAGCGGGACGGGGGAGCAGTTCTTC.

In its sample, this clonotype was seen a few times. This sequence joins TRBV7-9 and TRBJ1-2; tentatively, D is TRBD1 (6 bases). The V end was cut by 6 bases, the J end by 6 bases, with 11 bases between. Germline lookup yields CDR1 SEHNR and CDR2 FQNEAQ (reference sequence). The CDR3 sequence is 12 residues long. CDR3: CASRGAGDGYTF. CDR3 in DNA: TGTGCCAGCAGGGGGGCTGGGGATGGCTACACCTTC.

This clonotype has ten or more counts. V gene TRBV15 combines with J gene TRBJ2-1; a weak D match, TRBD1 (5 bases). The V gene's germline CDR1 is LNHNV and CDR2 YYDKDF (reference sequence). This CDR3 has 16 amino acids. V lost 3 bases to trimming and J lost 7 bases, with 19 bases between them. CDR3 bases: TGTGCCACCAGCAGGGGTGGATGGCTAGGGGCAAATGAGCAGTTCTTC. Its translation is CATSRGGWLGANEQFF.

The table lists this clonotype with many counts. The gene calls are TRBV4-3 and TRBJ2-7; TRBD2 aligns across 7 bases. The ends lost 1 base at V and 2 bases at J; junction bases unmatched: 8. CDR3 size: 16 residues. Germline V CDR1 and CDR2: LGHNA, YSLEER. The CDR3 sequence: CASSQVRPSGAYEQYF. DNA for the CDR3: TGCGCCAGCAGCCAAGTTCGACCAAGCGGGGCCTACGAGCAGTACTTC.

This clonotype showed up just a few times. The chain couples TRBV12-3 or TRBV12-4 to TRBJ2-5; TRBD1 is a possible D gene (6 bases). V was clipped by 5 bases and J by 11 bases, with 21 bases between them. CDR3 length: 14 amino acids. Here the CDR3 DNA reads TGTGCCAGCAGTAGCACCGGGACAATGAATGAGCAGTACTTC. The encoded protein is CASSSTGTMNEQYF.

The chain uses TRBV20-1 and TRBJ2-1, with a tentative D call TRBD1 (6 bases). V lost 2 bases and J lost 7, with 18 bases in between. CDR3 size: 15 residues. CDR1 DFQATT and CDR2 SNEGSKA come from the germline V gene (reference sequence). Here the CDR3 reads CSARPWDKPGNEQFF. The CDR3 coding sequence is TGCAGTGCTAGACCTTGGGACAAGCCGGGGAATGAGCAGTTCTTC.

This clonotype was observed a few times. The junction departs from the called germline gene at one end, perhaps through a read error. CDR3 nucleotides: TGTACCAGCAGCCCCACACGGTGGCAAGAGACCCAGTACTTC. Residues: CTSSPTRWQETQYF. The chain is built from TRBV3-1 and TRBJ2-5; D ambiguous. This CDR3 has 14 residues. Germline assignment: CDR1 LGHDT and CDR2 YNNKEL (reference sequence).

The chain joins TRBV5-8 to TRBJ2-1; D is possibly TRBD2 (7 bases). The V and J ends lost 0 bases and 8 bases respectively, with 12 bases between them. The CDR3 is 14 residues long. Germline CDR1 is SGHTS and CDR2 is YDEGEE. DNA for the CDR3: TGTGCCAGCAGCTTGGCCTTGGGGGGGCATGAGCAGTTCTTC. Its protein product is CASSLALGGHEQFF.

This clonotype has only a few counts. The CDR3 DNA follows: TGTGCCAGCAGCCCCATAGGACACCCAACCTTGGGAAGCTCCTACGAGCAGTACTTC. Its translation: CASSPIGHPTLGSSYEQYF. V gene TRBV7-2 combines with J gene TRBJ2-7, with D tentatively TRBD1 (5 bases). The CDR3 spans 19 residues. The V and J ends lost 5 bases and 0 bases respectively, with 26 bases between them. From germline, CDR1 is SGHTA and CDR2 FQGNSA.

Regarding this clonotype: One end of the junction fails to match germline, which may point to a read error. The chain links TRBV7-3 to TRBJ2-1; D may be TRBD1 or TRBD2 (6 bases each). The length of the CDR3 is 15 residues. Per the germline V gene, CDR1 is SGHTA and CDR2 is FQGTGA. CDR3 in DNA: TGTGCCAGCAGCCTAACAAGGGGGGCTGGCAATGAGCAGTTCTTC. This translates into CASSLTRGAGNEQFF.

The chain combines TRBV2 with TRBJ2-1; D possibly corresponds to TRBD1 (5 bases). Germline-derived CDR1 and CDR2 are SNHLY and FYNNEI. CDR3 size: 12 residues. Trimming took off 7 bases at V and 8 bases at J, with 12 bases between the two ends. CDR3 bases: TGTGCCAGCACCAGGGATCTGGATGAGCAGTTCTTC. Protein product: CASTRDLDEQFF.

In DNA, the CDR3 is TGTGCTAGGCGGGGACTAGCAGTCTCTGGGGCCAACGTCCTGACTTTC. Translated, it gives CARRGLAVSGANVLTF. The chain recombines TRBV2 with TRBJ2-6, with 9 nucleotides matching TRBD2. The CDR3 has 16 amino acids. Per the germline V gene, CDR1 is SNHLY and CDR2 is FYNNEI.

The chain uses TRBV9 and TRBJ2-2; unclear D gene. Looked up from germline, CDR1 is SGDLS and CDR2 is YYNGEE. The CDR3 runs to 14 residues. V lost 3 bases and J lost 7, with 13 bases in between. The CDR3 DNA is TGTGCCAGCAGCGAAGTCAGGATAGGCGGGGAGCTGTTTTTT. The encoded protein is CASSEVRIGGELFF.

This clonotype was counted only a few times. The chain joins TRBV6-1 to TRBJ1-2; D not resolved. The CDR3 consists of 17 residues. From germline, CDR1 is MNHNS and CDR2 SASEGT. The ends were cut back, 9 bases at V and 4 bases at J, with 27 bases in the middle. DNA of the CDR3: TGTGCCAGTAGGCGGGCCTCCGACCCCCTGGGCGGCTATGGCTACACCTTC. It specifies CASRRASDPLGGYGYTF.

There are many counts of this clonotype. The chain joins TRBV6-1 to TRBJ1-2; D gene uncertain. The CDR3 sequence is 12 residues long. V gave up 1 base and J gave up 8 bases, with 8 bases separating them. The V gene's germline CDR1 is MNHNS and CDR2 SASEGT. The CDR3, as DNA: TGTGCCAGCAGTGAAGGCCCGGGCGGCTACACCTTC. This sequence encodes CASSEGPGGYTF.

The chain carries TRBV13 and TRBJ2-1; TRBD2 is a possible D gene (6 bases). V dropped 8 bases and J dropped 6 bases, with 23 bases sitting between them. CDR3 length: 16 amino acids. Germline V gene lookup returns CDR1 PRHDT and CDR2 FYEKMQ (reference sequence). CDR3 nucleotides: TGTGCCAGCCGTCGGGGACTGGGATACAGTCTCAATGAGCAGTTCTTC. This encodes CASRRGLGYSLNEQFF. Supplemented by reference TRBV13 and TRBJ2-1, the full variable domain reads AAGVIQSPRHLIKEKRETATLKCYPIPRHDTVYWYQQGPGQDPQFLISFYEKMQSDKGSIPDRFSAQQFSDYHSELNMSSLELGDSALYFCASRRGLGYSLNEQFFGPGTRLTVL.

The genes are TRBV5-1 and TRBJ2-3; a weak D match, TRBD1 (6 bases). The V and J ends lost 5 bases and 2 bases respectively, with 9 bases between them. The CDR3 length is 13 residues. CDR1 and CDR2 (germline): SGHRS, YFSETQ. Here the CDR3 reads CASSHRVTDTQYF. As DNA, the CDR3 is TGCGCCAGCAGTCACAGGGTCACAGATACGCAGTATTTT.

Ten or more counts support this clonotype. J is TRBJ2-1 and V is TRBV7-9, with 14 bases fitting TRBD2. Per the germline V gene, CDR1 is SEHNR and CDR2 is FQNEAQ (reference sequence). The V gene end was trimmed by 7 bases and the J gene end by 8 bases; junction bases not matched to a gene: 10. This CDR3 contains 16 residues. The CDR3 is CASTGGTSGSVYEQFF. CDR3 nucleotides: TGTGCCAGCACCGGAGGGACTAGCGGGAGCGTGTATGAGCAGTTCTTC.

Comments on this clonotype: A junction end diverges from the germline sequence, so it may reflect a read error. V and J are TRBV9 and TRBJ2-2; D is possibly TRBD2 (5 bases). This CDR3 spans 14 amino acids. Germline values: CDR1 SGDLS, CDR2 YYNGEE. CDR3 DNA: TGTGCCAGCAGCGTAGAAGGGCTGGACGGGGAGCGGTTTTTT. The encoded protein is CASSVEGLDGERFF.

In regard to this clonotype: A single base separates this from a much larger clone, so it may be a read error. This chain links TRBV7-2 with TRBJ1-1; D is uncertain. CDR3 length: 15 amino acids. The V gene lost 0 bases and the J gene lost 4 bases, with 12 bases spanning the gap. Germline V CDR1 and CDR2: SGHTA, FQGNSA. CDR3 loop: CASSLAREVATEAFF. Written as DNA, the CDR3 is TGTGCCAGCAGCTTAGCGCGCGAGGTTGCCACTGAAGCTTTCTTT.